This T cell receptor (beta chain) was found in a study of shared clonotypes between healthy human individuals. Study overall: Each donor's CD8 memory used one plate, CD8 naive two, each CD4 subset three.

This CDR3 contains 14 residues. V was clipped by 5 bases and J by 9 bases; unmatched bases: 8. Germline CDR1 is MDHEN and CDR2 is SYDVKM. Healthy and HIV-negative, the adult donors had no recent acute infections or vaccinations. Original handling: Junction-only sequences produced by ImmunoSEQ had no quality scores, so filtering differed. TCRdb's copy holds only in-frame clones and misses some; the assay was immunoSEQ multiplex PCR. V, J and clone size were drawn from that table, and D and trimming were deduced from the DNA. The sample lists fewer than 850,000 clones, 90% occurring once. General study points: It was anticipated that sequencing depth would influence how many clonotypes donors shared.

Comment on this clone: The antigen is unknown.

The sequence came from a man between 18 and 35 years old in good health. Some clones in this sample may be carry-over from other donors' samples. This chain links TRBV28 with TRBJ2-1; TRBD1 matches at 9 bases. Sequenced: memory CD8+ T cells from PBMCs. Described subset: CD45RO+ cells pooled with CCR7-negative TemRA cells. The CDR3 region has the DNA TGTGCCAGCAGTGTGACACAGGGGGCCGTTGAGCAGTTCTTC. Protein product: CASSVTQGAVEQFF.